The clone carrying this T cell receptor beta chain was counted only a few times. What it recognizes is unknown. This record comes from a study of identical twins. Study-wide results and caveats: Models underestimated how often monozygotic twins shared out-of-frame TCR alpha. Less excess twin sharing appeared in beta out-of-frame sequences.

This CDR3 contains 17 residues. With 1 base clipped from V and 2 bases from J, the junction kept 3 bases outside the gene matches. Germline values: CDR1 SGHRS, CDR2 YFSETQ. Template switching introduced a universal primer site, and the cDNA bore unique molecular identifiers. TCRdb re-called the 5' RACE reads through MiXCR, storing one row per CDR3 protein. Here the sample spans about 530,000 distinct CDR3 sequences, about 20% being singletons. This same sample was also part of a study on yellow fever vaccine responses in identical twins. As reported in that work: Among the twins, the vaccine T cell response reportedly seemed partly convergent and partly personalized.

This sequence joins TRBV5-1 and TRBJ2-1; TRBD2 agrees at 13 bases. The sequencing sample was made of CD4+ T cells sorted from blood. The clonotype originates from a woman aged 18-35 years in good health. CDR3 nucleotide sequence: TGCGCCAGCAGCTTGACCGGGACTAGCGGGACCTACAATGAGCAGTTCTTC. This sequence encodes CASSLTGTSGTYNEQFF.